The entry below gives a single T cell receptor (beta chain) sequence along with its context. Its cognate antigen is unknown. This sample includes further DNA sequences coding for the same CDR3. The data stem from a study of shared clonotypes between healthy human individuals. Study-wide results and limits: A reduction in generation probabilities was seen for non-shared clonotypes relative to those shared by all four donors.

This CDR3 spans 12 amino acids. Per germline, CDR1 SGDLS and CDR2 YYNGEE. The V end was cut by 2 bases, the J end by 5 bases, with 7 bases between. Genomic DNA per cell subset filled all wells of several immunoSEQ plates. Assay used: immunoSEQ multiplex PCR; TCRdb lists only in-frame clones, some missing. This repertoire shows 2.3 million or so clones, over 90% found once; its top ten account for 0.39%. The sequencing input was naive CD4+ T cells from PBMCs. Stated subset: CD45RA+ positively selected. This chain connects TRBV9 to TRBJ2-5; D not certain. This receptor was taken from a man aged 18 to 30 in good health. Some clones in this sample may be carry-over from other donors' samples. The CDR3 is CASSVRGETQYF. The DNA for the CDR3 is TGTGCCAGCAGCGTGCGTGGCGAGACCCAGTACTTC. Together with reference TRBV9 and TRBJ2-5, the CDR3 gives the full variable domain: DSGVTQTPKHLITATGQRVTLRCSPRSGDLSVYWYQQSLDQGLQFLIQYYNGEERAKGNILERFSAQQFPDLHSELNLSSLELGDSALYFCASSVRGETQYFGPGTRLLVL.